The 32 T cell receptor beta chains listed next were all sequenced from one sample in a study of T-cell reconstitution after alpha-beta-depleted transplantation in children. Unique molecular identifiers were used to barcode this TCRbeta library. TCRdb reanalysed the PCR reads using MiXCR and keeps one entry per CDR3 protein. This table holds roughly 280,000 distinct CDR3 sequences, roughly 12% found once. The material sequenced was peripheral blood, taken 180 days after TCRalphabeta/CD19-depleted stem cell transplant. The receptors come from a male patient between 2 and 10 years old who had a stem cell transplant for chronic granulomatous disease, so the T cells may come from the graft donor.

CDR3 nucleotides: TGTGCCAGCAGCCAAGATCACGGCGGAGGCAAAAACATTCAGTACTTC. As protein: CASSQDHGGGKNIQYF. This chain uses TRBV4-2 with TRBJ2-4; tentative D call: TRBD2 (5 bases). Germline assignment: CDR1 LGHNA and CDR2 YNFKEQ. With 0 bases removed from V and 3 bases from J, the gap between germline ends came to 12 bases. The CDR3 runs to 16 residues.

This clonotype was seen at least ten times. The chain combines TRBV6-2 or TRBV6-3 with TRBJ2-7; 8 nucleotides match TRBD1. The J segment lost 2 bases and the V segment lost 0 bases, leaving 6 bases of the junction unmatched. Germline V gene sequence: CDR1 MNHEY, CDR2 SVGEGT. The CDR3 runs to 16 residues. This CDR3 is CASSYSTQTGAYEQYF. DNA of the CDR3: TGTGCCAGCAGTTACTCAACCCAGACAGGGGCCTACGAGCAGTACTTC.

This clonotype was recorded at least ten times. The chain is built from TRBV12-3 or TRBV12-4 and TRBJ2-1; TRBD2 matches at 11 bases. The CDR3 extends over 16 amino acids. After removal of 5 bases from V and 7 bases from J, the junction contained 10 bases not matched to a gene. The CDR3 region has the DNA TGTGCCAGCAGTCGACTAGCGGGACGTAATAGGAATGAGCAGTTCTTC. It codes for CASSRLAGRNRNEQFF.

This clonotype appeared many times. The chain joins TRBV7-2 to TRBJ1-6; a possible D gene is TRBD1 (6 bases). The CDR3 is 14 residues long. The germline gives CDR1 SGHTA, CDR2 FQGNSA. V lost 3 bases and J 4 bases, leaving 7 bases between the germline ends. The CDR3 protein is CASSFRGYNSPLHF. The CDR3 bases are TGTGCCAGCAGCTTTAGGGGGTATAATTCACCCCTCCACTTT. The variable domain in full, with the rest retrieved from reference TRBV7-2 and TRBJ1-6, is GAGVSQSPSNKVTEKGKDVELRCDPISGHTALYWYRQSLGQGLEFLIYFQGNSAPDKSGLPSDRFSAERTGGSVSTLTIQRTQQEDSAVYLCASSFRGYNSPLHFGNGTRLTVT.

In its sample, this clonotype was seen many times. In nucleotides, the CDR3 is TGTGCCAGCAGCCCTCGTGGGGAGACCTACGAGCAGTACTTC. It encodes CASSPRGETYEQYF. V is TRBV3-1 and J is TRBJ2-7, with TRBD2 as a possible D gene (5 bases). The CDR3 contains 14 residues. Germline CDR1 is LGHDT and CDR2 is YNNKEL (reference sequence). V was clipped by 4 bases and J by 2 bases, with 12 bases between them.

This clonotype has at least ten counts. The chain combines TRBV20-1 with TRBJ2-4; D uncertain. Deletions cut 3 bases from V and 0 bases from J, with 9 bases between. This CDR3 region has 14 residues. Germline CDR1 and CDR2: DFQATT and SNEGSKA (reference sequence). The CDR3 loop is CSASFAVAKNIQYF. The CDR3, as DNA: TGCAGTGCTAGCTTTGCGGTAGCCAAAAACATTCAGTACTTC.

This clonotype was seen repeatedly, ten times or more. The V and J genes are TRBV20-1 and TRBJ2-5, with TRBD1 matching 9 bases. The CDR3 totals 14 residues. CDR1 DFQATT and CDR2 SNEGSKA come from the germline V gene (reference sequence). J lost 5 bases, V lost 5 bases, and 9 bases had no gene match. CDR3 sequence (DNA): TGCAGTGCTCCCACCGGGACAGGGATTGAGACCCAGTACTTC. It codes for CSAPTGTGIETQYF.

This clonotype was detected ten times or more. J is TRBJ2-3 and V is TRBV20-1; the D gene could be TRBD1 or TRBD2 (5 bases each). Germline lookup yields CDR1 DFQATT and CDR2 SNEGSKA (reference sequence). With 3 bases removed from V and 2 bases from J, the gap between germline ends came to 12 bases. The CDR3 consists of 14 residues. The CDR3 DNA is TGCAGTGCTAGCGGGGCCCGGGACACAGATACGCAGTATTTT. Protein product: CSASGARDTDTQYF.

In this sample, this clonotype turned up many times. The chain has TRBV20-1 and TRBJ1-4; no definite D call. The CDR3 runs to 15 residues. The V end lost 4 bases, the J end lost 0 bases, and 12 bases lay between the germline ends. CDR1 is DFQATT and CDR2 is SNEGSKA in the germline V gene (reference sequence). CDR3 amino acids: CSATQDSATNEKLFF. DNA for the CDR3: TGCAGTGCTACCCAGGATTCTGCAACTAATGAAAAACTGTTTTTT.

This clonotype has ten or more counts. J is TRBJ2-3 and V is TRBV30, with 7 nucleotides matching TRBD1. V lost 4 bases and J lost 5; bases outside the gene matches: 12. The CDR3 consists of 15 residues. Germline lookup yields CDR1 GTSNPN and CDR2 SVGIG (reference sequence). The CDR3 loop reads CAWTGTASSGDTQYF. CDR3 nucleotides: TGTGCCTGGACCGGGACAGCGTCTTCCGGAGATACGCAGTATTTT. Full variable domain (missing parts from reference TRBV30 and TRBJ2-3): SQTIHQWPATLVQPVGSPLSLECTVEGTSNPNLYWYRQAAGRGLQLLFYSVGIGQISSEVPQNLSASRPQDRQFILSSKKLLLSDSGFYLCAWTGTASSGDTQYFGPGTRLTVL.

The sample holds many counts of this clonotype. The chain links TRBV2 to TRBJ2-7; a possible D gene is TRBD2 (6 bases). Looked up from germline, CDR1 is SNHLY and CDR2 is FYNNEI. This CDR3 has 14 amino acids. With 3 bases removed from V and 4 bases from J, the gap between germline ends came to 13 bases. The CDR3 loop reads CASSDNAGPYEQYF. CDR3 coding DNA: TGTGCCAGCAGTGATAACGCGGGGCCTTACGAGCAGTACTTC. The full variable domain, in which reference TRBV2 and TRBJ2-7 provide the parts outside the CDR3, is EPEVTQTPSHQVTQMGQEVILRCVPISNHLYFYWYRQILGQKVEFLVSFYNNEISEKSEIFDDQFSVERPDGSNFTLKIRSTKLEDSAMYFCASSDNAGPYEQYFGPGTRLTVT.

This clonotype was counted ten times or more. J is TRBJ2-3 and V is TRBV9; TRBD2 matches at 7 bases. V was pared by 3 bases and J by 2 bases, with 3 bases of the junction left unmatched. The CDR3 sequence is 14 residues long. The germline CDR1 and CDR2 sequences are SGDLS and YYNGEE. CDR3 amino acids: CASSASGVTDTQYF. The CDR3 region has the DNA TGTGCCAGCAGCGCTAGCGGAGTCACAGATACGCAGTATTTT. The entire variable domain, with the rest obtained from reference TRBV9 and TRBJ2-3, is as follows: DSGVTQTPKHLITATGQRVTLRCSPRSGDLSVYWYQQSLDQGLQFLIQYYNGEERAKGNILERFSAQQFPDLHSELNLSSLELGDSALYFCASSASGVTDTQYFGPGTRLTVL.

Many counts were recorded for this clonotype. DNA of the CDR3: TGCGCCAGCAGCTTGTCGGCAGGGGCCTCCTCTGGAAACACCATATATTTT. Encoded protein: CASSLSAGASSGNTIYF. The V gene is TRBV5-1, the J gene TRBJ1-3; a possible D gene is TRBD1 (6 bases). V was cut by 1 base and J by 0 bases, with 14 bases left in between. The CDR3 length is 17 residues. Germline V gene sequence: CDR1 SGHRS, CDR2 YFSETQ.

This clonotype was recorded many times. The chain combines TRBV29-1 with TRBJ1-4, with TRBD1 matching 10 bases. CDR1 and CDR2 from the germline V gene are SQVTM and ANQGSEA. Trimming removed 5 bases from V and 8 bases from J; junction bases left unmatched: 8. The CDR3 extends over 14 amino acids. Written as DNA, the CDR3 is TGCAGCGTTAACGACAGGGGGCGCGGGGAAAAACTGTTTTTT. Protein product: CSVNDRGRGEKLFF.

This clonotype was seen at least ten times. The V and J genes are TRBV20-1 and TRBJ1-6; TRBD1 agrees at 7 bases. The CDR3 contains 13 residues. V was pared by 3 bases and J by 7 bases, with 3 bases of the junction left unmatched. CDR1 and CDR2 (germline): DFQATT, SNEGSKA (reference sequence). CDR3 loop: CSARDRSNSPLHF. In nucleotides, the CDR3 is TGCAGTGCTAGGGACAGGTCCAATTCACCCCTCCACTTT.

Details on this clonotype: This clone may be a read error of a much larger clone one base away. The V call is TRBV5-6, the J call TRBJ2-7, with 9 bases that match TRBD1. This CDR3 has 14 amino acids. Germline CDR1 SGHDT, CDR2 YYEEEE. The CDR3 region is CASSFGTGLYEQNF. The CDR3 nucleotides are TGTGCCAGCAGCTTTGGGACAGGGCTCTACGAGCAGAACTTC.

This clonotype was seen many times. The J gene is TRBJ2-3, the V gene TRBV27, with 14 bases identical to TRBD2. This CDR3 contains 15 residues. The junction had 4 bases not matched to a gene; V was cut back by 7 bases and J by 4 bases. Germline values: CDR1 MNHEY, CDR2 SMNVEV (reference sequence). CDR3 amino acids: CASTLTSGRADTQYF. CDR3 nucleotide sequence: TGTGCCAGCACTTTGACTAGCGGGAGGGCAGATACGCAGTATTTT.

This clonotype was observed at least ten times. The J gene is TRBJ2-1, the V gene TRBV20-1, with D perhaps assigned TRBD1 or TRBD2 (5 bases each). The germline V and J ends were trimmed by 6 bases and 8 bases, with 14 bases remaining between them. This CDR3 has 12 amino acids. Germline CDR1 and CDR2: DFQATT and SNEGSKA (reference sequence). The CDR3 nucleotides are TGCAGTGCCCCACGGGACGTATATGAGCAGTTCTTC. As protein: CSAPRDVYEQFF.

This clonotype has a count of ten or more. The chain carries TRBV7-9 and TRBJ2-1; the D gene is possibly TRBD1 (6 bases). With 5 bases removed from V and 5 bases from J, the gap between germline ends came to 13 bases. The CDR3 loop spans 14 amino acids. Germline CDR1 reads SEHNR; CDR2 reads FQNEAQ (reference sequence). The CDR3 DNA follows: TGTGCCAGCAGCACGACAGGAATTAACAATGAGCAGTTCTTC. It codes for CASSTTGINNEQFF.

This clonotype was observed at least ten times. The rearrangement uses TRBV28 and TRBJ2-3; 9 bases match TRBD2. The CDR3 length is 16 residues. Germline values: CDR1 MDHEN, CDR2 SYDVKM. V shed 6 bases and J 2 bases; nucleotides not matched to a gene: 9. The DNA for the CDR3 is TGTGCCAGCAGGCGCCCGGGACTAGCCTTCACAGATACGCAGTATTTT. Translating gives CASRRPGLAFTDTQYF.

This clonotype was picked up a small number of times. This chain joins TRBV7-8 and TRBJ1-1; D not resolved. This CDR3 has 12 residues. Trimming removed 1 base at V and 12 bases at J, with 12 bases between. Germline V gene data show CDR1 as SGHVS and CDR2 as FQNEAQ. DNA of the CDR3: TGTGCCAGCAGCTTAGACTCCAAGGCATCTTTCTTT. This encodes CASSLDSKASFF.

Notes on this clonotype: This sequence may be a read error, since a much larger clone differs from it by one base. The J gene is TRBJ2-2, the V gene TRBV5-1; tentative D call: TRBD2 (5 bases). The CDR3 has 13 residues. In germline, CDR1 is SGHRS, CDR2 YFSETQ. In DNA, the CDR3 is TGCGCCAGCAGGGAGGATTGGACCGGGGAGCTGTATTTT. Amino acids: CASREDWTGELYF.

The J gene is TRBJ2-7, the V gene TRBV15; no definite D call. CDR1 LNHNV and CDR2 YYDKDF come from the germline V gene (reference sequence). Deletions cut 1 base from V and 2 bases from J, with 12 bases between. CDR3 size: 15 residues. The CDR3 DNA follows: TGTGCCACCAGCAGAGGGTCCGGGTCCCCCTACGAGCAGTACTTC. Translation gives CATSRGSGSPYEQYF. The full variable domain, completed using reference TRBV15 and TRBJ2-7, is DAMVIQNPRYQVTQFGKPVTLSCSQTLNHNVMYWYQQKSSQAPKLLFHYYDKDFNNEADTPDNFQSRRPNTSFCFLDIRSPGLGDTAMYLCATSRGSGSPYEQYFGPGTRLTVT.

In this sample, this clonotype turned up many times. This chain joins TRBV5-8 and TRBJ2-1; 10 positions match TRBD2. The V gene's germline CDR1 is SGHTS and CDR2 YDEGEE. CDR3 size: 17 residues. Unmatched junction bases numbered 12, after V lost 0 bases and J lost 9 bases. The CDR3 DNA reads as TGTGCCAGCAGCTTGGTATTCGGTCTAGCGGGAGATCCTGAGCAGTTCTTC. Its protein product is CASSLVFGLAGDPEQFF.

In this sample, this clonotype turned up many times. V is TRBV7-9 and J is TRBJ2-7, with a weak D call TRBD2 (7 bases). Germline V gene sequence: CDR1 SEHNR, CDR2 FQNEAQ (reference sequence). The CDR3 consists of 14 residues. Trimming shortened V by 4 bases and J by 3 bases, and 13 bases separated the two germline ends. The CDR3 DNA reads TGTGCCAGCAGCTGGGGGGGGGCGGACTACGAGCAGTACTTC. Amino acid sequence: CASSWGGADYEQYF.

Only a few counts were recorded for this clonotype. The chain combines TRBV19 with TRBJ2-7; D gene ambiguous. Germline CDR1 is LNHDA and CDR2 is SQIVND (reference sequence). With 3 bases removed from V and 6 bases from J, the gap between germline ends came to 9 bases. CDR3 length: 12 amino acids. The CDR3 nucleotides read TGTGCCAGTAGTATGACGGAGCGCGAGCAGTACTTC. Encoded protein: CASSMTEREQYF.

This clonotype was recorded once. This chain links TRBV5-4 with TRBJ2-1; TRBD2 matches 10 bases. The V gene end was trimmed by 4 bases and the J gene end by 7 bases; junction bases not matched to a gene: 8. CDR1 is SGHNT and CDR2 is YYREEE in the germline V gene (reference sequence). The CDR3 covers 15 residues. CDR3 amino acids: CASSLAGASGNEQFF. The CDR3 DNA sequence: TGTGCCAGCAGCCTAGCGGGAGCCTCCGGGAATGAGCAGTTCTTC. Complete variable domain (other parts from reference TRBV5-4 and TRBJ2-1): ETGVTQSPTHLIKTRGQQVTLRCSSQSGHNTVSWYQQALGQGPQFIFQYYREEENGRGNFPPRFSGLQFPNYSSELNVNALELDDSALYLCASSLAGASGNEQFFGPGTRLTVL.

Regarding this clonotype: A much larger clonotype is one base distant, so this may be a read error. The gene calls are TRBV5-6 and TRBJ2-4; D is undetermined. The germline V and J ends were trimmed by 2 bases and 6 bases, with 9 bases remaining between them. This CDR3 comprises 13 residues. Germline V gene sequence: CDR1 SGHDT, CDR2 YYEEEE. CDR3 in amino acids: CASSFMERNIQYF. The CDR3, as DNA: TGTGCCAGCAGCTTTATGGAAAGAAACATTCAGTACTTC.

There are many counts of this clonotype. The chain is built from TRBV6-1 and TRBJ2-5, with D maybe TRBD2 (6 bases). The CDR3 extends over 14 amino acids. Germline CDR1 reads MNHNS; CDR2 reads SASEGT. The V end lost 6 bases, the J end lost 4 bases, and 15 bases lay between the germline ends. CDR3 DNA sequence: TGTGCCAGCAGAGTCGGGGGATACGCAGAGACCCAGTACTTC. This sequence encodes CASRVGGYAETQYF.

This clonotype was seen at least ten times. This rearrangement joins TRBV5-6 to TRBJ2-1, with D possibly being TRBD1 (6 bases). The germline gives CDR1 SGHDT, CDR2 YYEEEE. V was shortened by 0 bases and J by 8 bases, with 12 bases between the two germline ends. The CDR3 consists of 14 residues. The CDR3: CASSLGWGRDEQFF. CDR3 coding DNA: TGTGCCAGCAGCTTGGGCTGGGGGCGGGATGAGCAGTTCTTC.

This clonotype was picked up many times. J is TRBJ2-1 and V is TRBV7-2; D is ambiguous. Germline V gene lookup returns CDR1 SGHTA and CDR2 FQGNSA. The CDR3 extends over 14 amino acids. V was shortened by 5 bases and J by 9 bases, with 17 bases between the two germline ends. The CDR3 nucleotides read TGTGCCAGCAGCGAACCTTCCAAGACTTTTGAGCAGTTCTTC. Its protein product is CASSEPSKTFEQFF.

This clonotype was picked up many times. This chain connects TRBV29-1 to TRBJ2-4; D could derive from TRBD1 or TRBD2 (5 bases each). This CDR3 spans 14 amino acids. Germline values: CDR1 SQVTM, CDR2 ANQGSEA. V gave up 4 bases and J gave up 4 bases, with 14 bases separating them. This CDR3 reads CSVGGRDGKNIQYF. The CDR3 coding sequence is TGCAGCGTTGGAGGCCGGGACGGAAAAAACATTCAGTACTTC.